This T cell receptor beta chain comes out of a study of Graves' ophthalmopathy and Graves' hyperthyroidism. From RNA, the CDR3 regions of TCR beta chains were amplified and sequenced. The authors performed first-round RT-PCR with HTBI primers and then a second-round multiplex PCR. TCRdb reprocessed the multiplex PCR reads via MiXCR and lists one record per CDR3 protein. Of some 390,000 distinct CDR3 sequences listed, 15% to 20% were seen once; the top ten hold roughly 1.5%. The CDR3 contains 13 residues. Germline lookup yields CDR1 MDHEN and CDR2 SYDVKM. Trimming took 5 bases from V and 3 from J, leaving 7 bases between them. This clonotype occurred many times.

The genes are TRBV28 and TRBJ2-2, with unresolved D. Sequencing was done on a sample of peripheral blood. This TCR was recovered from a young woman with Graves' ophthalmopathy. Here the CDR3 DNA reads TGTGCCAGCAGTGCGCTTTACACCGGGGAGCTGTTTTTT. This encodes CASSALYTGELFF.